A selection of T cell receptor beta chains follows, all from one sample in a study of beta chain features in type 1 diabetes. Some clones are missing from TCRdb's copy, which holds only in-frame ones; the method was immunoSEQ multiplex PCR. The sample yields a few hundred thousand clones, around an eighth seen once. The sample taken for sequencing was naive CD4+ T cells from blood. These receptors were taken from a woman between 18 and 30 years old with type 1 diabetes. Each CDR3 is given with its conserved first and last residue. The D gene is left open where the match is weak. Size values are once, few and many counts, or a class for expanded clones, and some rows have none.

V	J	D	length	size	DNA	CDR3
TRBV28	TRBJ2-3	NA	15	few	TGTGCCAGCCAACCCGGGGAGAAGGGCACAGATACGCAGTATTTT	CASQPGEKGTDTQYF
TRBV25-1	TRBJ2-1	NA	15	NA	TGTGCCAGCAGTACTAGTAGCGGAAACTACAATGAGCAGTTCTTC	CASSTSSGNYNEQFF
TRBV7-2	TRBJ1-1	TRBD1	16	NA	TGTGCCAGCAGCCCTGGGACAGTCAGGGGTCGCGGTGAAGCTTTCTTT	CASSPGTVRGRGEAFF
TRBV2	TRBJ2-6	NA	15	NA	TGTGCCAGCAAAACCAGTGGTGCCGGGGCCAACGTCCTGACTTTC	CASKTSGAGANVLTF
TRBV5-4	TRBJ2-7	TRBD2	14	NA	TGTGCCAGCAGCTTGGCACTAGCGTCCTACGAGCAGTACTTC	CASSLALASYEQYF
TRBV5-4	TRBJ2-1	TRBD2	16	NA	TGTGCCAGCAGCTTGGGACTAGCGGGAACCCGGAAGGAGCAGTTCTTC	CASSLGLAGTRKEQFF
TRBV5-1	TRBJ2-7	NA	15	NA	TGCGCCAGCAGCACCTTGGACCAGGGGCCCTACGAGCAGTACTTC	CASSTLDQGPYEQYF
TRBV5-4	TRBJ2-3	NA	15	few	TGTGCCAGCAGCAACCAGGCAGTTGGGACAGATACGCAGTATTTT	CASSNQAVGTDTQYF
TRBV5-1	TRBJ2-1	NA	19	few	TGCGCCAGCAGCCCCGTGCTAGGAGGGGGCGAGCGGTCCTACAATGAGCAGTTCTTC	CASSPVLGGGERSYNEQFF
TRBV7-9	TRBJ1-2	NA	13	few	TGTGCCAGCAGTTACACAGGGAGAGATGGCTACACCTTC	CASSYTGRDGYTF
TRBV18	TRBJ1-2	NA	13	NA	TGTGCCAGCTCACCCGGCAGCGACTATGGCTACACCTTC	CASSPGSDYGYTF
TRBV30	TRBJ1-1	TRBD1	12	few	TGTGCCTGGAACAGGGGGAACACTGAAGCTTTCTTT	CAWNRGNTEAFF
TRBV18	TRBJ1-2	TRBD1	15	NA	TGTGCCAGCACCCGAAACCCACAGGGGTTGGATGGCTACACCTTC	CASTRNPQGLDGYTF
TRBV28	TRBJ2-5	NA	15	NA	TGTGCCAGCAGTTTGGAGTGGGGCTTCCAAGAGACCCAGTACTTC	CASSLEWGFQETQYF
TRBV9	TRBJ2-7	NA	13	NA	TGTGCCAGCAGCGTATACGGGAGTGGCGAGCAGTACTTC	CASSVYGSGEQYF
TRBV9	TRBJ2-2	TRBD2	16	NA	TGTGCCAGCAGCGTAGCGGGAGGGGCTGACACCGGGGAGCTGTTTTTT	CASSVAGGADTGELFF